These 20 T cell receptor beta chains were sequenced from one sample in a study of cytomegalovirus exposure and HLA in healthy donors. Primers for the PCR totalled 60 Vbeta and 13 Jbeta. Libraries were prepared by immunoSEQ multiplex PCR; TCRdb keeps only in-frame clonotypes and omits some of them. The table gives 70,000 or so clones; the top ten clones make up less than 6% of it. The sequenced sample was PBMCs. The receptors here all came from a man aged 35 to 55 in good health and CMV-seronegative.

V usage is TRBV4-2 and J usage is TRBJ1-3; D perhaps matches TRBD1 (5 bases). This CDR3 has 17 residues. Per the germline V gene, CDR1 is LGHNA and CDR2 is YNFKEQ. V shed 3 bases and J shed 1 base, with 16 bases lying between them. CDR3: CASSQGGRGRSGNTIYF. In DNA, the CDR3 is TGTGCCAGCAGCCAGGGGGGTCGGGGCCGGTCTGGAAACACCATATATTTT.

The chain employs TRBV19 and TRBJ2-1; possible D gene TRBD1, 5 bases. Per germline, CDR1 LNHDA and CDR2 SQIVND (reference sequence). This CDR3 comprises 16 residues. The V and J ends lost 4 bases and 3 bases respectively, with 16 bases between them. The CDR3 sequence: CASSTSRADSYNEQFF. CDR3 in DNA: TGTGCCAGTAGTACCTCCCGGGCAGACAGCTACAATGAGCAGTTCTTC.

The chain employs TRBV6-1 and TRBJ2-5; TRBD1 matches 9 bases. The J call could be wrong; TRBJ2-7 is a better fit for the DNA end. The CDR3 is 15 residues long. The germline V gene has CDR1 MNHNS and CDR2 SASEGT. For the CDR3, the DNA is TGTGCCAGCAGGACGGGACAGGGACGCTCCTACGAGCAGTACTTC. Translated: CASRTGQGRSYEQYF.

This rearrangement joins TRBV6-5 to TRBJ2-5; D might be TRBD2 (6 bases). The ends were cut back, 6 bases at V and 4 bases at J, with 18 bases in the middle. The germline gives CDR1 MNHEY, CDR2 SVGAGI. The length of the CDR3 is 15 residues. CDR3: CASSPNLALAETQYF. CDR3 DNA: TGTGCCAGCAGCCCGAATCTAGCGCTGGCAGAGACCCAGTACTTC.

V gene TRBV10-3 combines with J gene TRBJ2-2; 11 positions match TRBD2. The junction had 2 bases not matched to a gene; V was cut back by 2 bases and J by 3 bases. This CDR3 has 16 amino acids. CDR1 and CDR2 (germline): ENHRY, SYGVKD. CDR3 nucleotide sequence: TGTGCCATCAGTGAGGAACTAGCGGGAGACACCGGGGAGCTGTTTTTT. This codes for CAISEELAGDTGELFF.

The chain joins TRBV11-2 to TRBJ2-7; 11 bases map to TRBD1. This CDR3 comprises 18 residues. The ends lost 5 bases at V and 2 bases at J; junction bases unmatched: 14. Germline loops: CDR1 SGHAT, CDR2 FQNNGV. The CDR3, as DNA: TGTGCCAGCAGCCCCATTGCGCGGGACAGGGGGGCCACCTACGAGCAGTACTTC. Translating gives CASSPIARDRGATYEQYF.

The chain carries TRBV7-2 and TRBJ1-2; D is perhaps TRBD1 (5 bases). The CDR3 spans 15 residues. Germline values: CDR1 SGHTA, CDR2 FQGNSA. V was pared by 5 bases and J by 0 bases, with 13 bases between. CDR3 in amino acids: CASSLTGIANYGYTF. The CDR3 nucleotides are TGTGCCAGCAGCCTCACAGGAATAGCTAACTATGGCTACACCTTC.

The chain has TRBV7-2 and TRBJ1-1; unclear D gene. Trimming took off 2 bases at V and 1 base at J, with 11 bases between the two ends. CDR1 is SGHTA, CDR2 FQGNSA, per germline. CDR3 length equals 15 residues. The CDR3 sequence: CASSLWPGQNTEAFF. CDR3 nucleotide sequence: TGTGCCAGCAGCTTATGGCCAGGCCAGAACACTGAAGCTTTCTTT.

This chain uses TRBV5-1 with TRBJ1-1; perhaps TRBD1 as D (5 bases). Between the trimmed V and J ends, which lost 1 base and 4 bases, there was a span of 8 bases. Germline values: CDR1 SGHRS, CDR2 YFSETQ. The CDR3 is made up of 13 amino acids. This CDR3 is CASSLPRGTEAFF. The CDR3 bases are TGCGCCAGCAGCTTGCCAAGGGGCACTGAAGCTTTCTTT.

The genes are TRBV5-1 and TRBJ2-1, with 14 bases lining up with TRBD2. The CDR3 sequence is 13 residues long. Germline V gives CDR1 SGHRS, CDR2 YFSETQ. J lost 15 bases, V lost 4 bases, and 6 bases had no gene match. The CDR3 sequence: CASSSRTSGRMFF. In nucleotides, the CDR3 is TGCGCCAGCAGCAGCAGGACTAGCGGGAGGATGTTCTTC.

This chain connects TRBV15 to TRBJ2-1, with 9 nucleotides matching TRBD2. CDR3 length equals 14 residues. With 8 bases clipped from V and 4 bases from J, the junction kept 6 bases outside the gene matches. Germline CDR1 and CDR2: LNHNV and YYDKDF (reference sequence). CDR3 amino acids: CATETSGKYNEQFF. The CDR3 DNA follows: TGTGCCACCGAGACTAGCGGCAAATACAATGAGCAGTTCTTC.

The chain has TRBV10-3 and TRBJ2-7, with 14 positions matching TRBD2. Germline V gene sequence: CDR1 ENHRY, CDR2 SYGVKD. The CDR3 has 16 amino acids. The J segment lost 5 bases and the V segment lost 5 bases, leaving 8 bases of the junction unmatched. CDR3 DNA: TGTGCCATCAGTCAAAGACTAGCGGGAGGGCCGCACGAGCAGTACTTC. Translating gives CAISQRLAGGPHEQYF.

The V gene is TRBV27, the J gene TRBJ2-2, with 9 bases lining up with TRBD1. The V segment lost 2 bases and the J segment 7 bases; nucleotides outside the gene matches: 5. This CDR3 region has 15 residues. Germline V lookup: CDR1 MNHEY, CDR2 SMNVEV (reference sequence). The CDR3 loop is CASSLLGQGRGELFF. The DNA for the CDR3 is TGTGCCAGCAGTTTACTGGGACAGGGCCGCGGGGAGCTGTTTTTT.

The gene calls are TRBV30 and TRBJ2-7, with a weak D call TRBD2 (5 bases). Germline assignment: CDR1 GTSNPN and CDR2 SVGIG (reference sequence). CDR3 length: 13 residues. V shed 2 bases and J shed 2 bases, with 10 bases lying between them. The CDR3 spells CAWSLWGAYEQYF. The CDR3 DNA reads as TGTGCCTGGAGTCTGTGGGGAGCCTACGAGCAGTACTTC.

CDR3 sequence (DNA): TGTGCCAGTAGTATAGTGGGACTAGCGGGACACGAGCAGTACTTC. Encoded protein: CASSIVGLAGHEQYF. The chain is built from TRBV19 and TRBJ2-7; TRBD2 matches at 13 bases. Losses at the gene ends were 1 base for V and 5 bases for J; bases not matched to a gene: 2. CDR3 length: 15 amino acids. Looked up from germline, CDR1 is LNHDA and CDR2 is SQIVND (reference sequence). Complete variable domain (other parts from reference TRBV19 and TRBJ2-7): DGGITQSPKYLFRKEGQNVTLSCEQNLNHDAMYWYRQDPGQGLRLIYYSQIVNDFQKGDIAEGYSVSREKKESFPLTVTSAQKNPTAFYLCASSIVGLAGHEQYFGPGTRLTVT.

The chain carries TRBV28 and TRBJ2-7, with D possibly being TRBD1 (6 bases). The CDR3 totals 14 residues. Germline CDR1 MDHEN, CDR2 SYDVKM. V dropped 6 bases and J dropped 0 bases, with 12 bases sitting between them. The chain's CDR3 is CASRQGIVSYEQYF. As DNA, the CDR3 is TGTGCCAGCAGGCAGGGGATTGTCTCCTACGAGCAGTACTTC.

The CDR3 sequence: CASSHLQGTGELFF. CDR3 DNA sequence: TGCGCCAGCAGCCACCTCCAGGGCACCGGGGAGCTGTTTTTT. The chain links TRBV4-3 to TRBJ2-2; D possibly corresponds to TRBD1 (5 bases). The germline V gene has CDR1 LGHNA and CDR2 YSLEER. The CDR3 consists of 14 residues. Trimming pared 3 bases from V and 4 bases from J, leaving 9 bases between.

The chain joins TRBV7-2 to TRBJ1-1; possible D gene TRBD1, 5 bases. Germline V CDR1 and CDR2: SGHTA, FQGNSA. Trimming pared 7 bases from V and 1 base from J, leaving 13 bases between. The CDR3 is 14 residues long. The DNA for the CDR3 is TGTGCCAGCACCACCCGCGGGGGGAACACTGAAGCTTTCTTT. Translated, it gives CASTTRGGNTEAFF.

The chain is built from TRBV4-1 and TRBJ2-1, with D unresolved. In germline, CDR1 is MGHRA, CDR2 YSYEKL. This CDR3 has 13 amino acids. Trimming stripped 1 base from V and 10 bases from J, with 11 bases between. CDR3 nucleotide sequence: TGCGCCAGCAGCCAAGTCCAAAGGCGGGAGCAGTTCTTC. Translated, it gives CASSQVQRREQFF.

This chain connects TRBV9 to TRBJ2-2; 12 bases are shared with TRBD1. The CDR3 is 17 residues long. The germline CDR1 and CDR2 sequences are SGDLS and YYNGEE. Trimming took 2 bases from V and 6 from J; bases not matched to a gene: 8. In DNA form, the CDR3 reads TGTGCCAGCAGCGTCTCGACCGGGACAGGGGGCCCCGGGGAGCTGTTTTTT. Protein: CASSVSTGTGGPGELFF.